The T cell receptor beta chain under discussion was sequenced for a study of graft-versus-host responses after intestinal transplantation. Plates contained approximately 200,000 CFSE-labeled responder cells and approximately 200,000 irradiated, violet-dye-labeled stimulator cells. Profiled with immunoSEQ multiplex PCR; TCRdb holds only in-frame clones, not every one. The sample lists 12,000 to 15,000 clones; more than 35% were seen once. V lost 6 bases and J lost 0; bases outside the gene matches: 10. The CDR3 spans 16 residues. Germline CDR1 and CDR2: LNHDA and SQIVND (reference sequence). This chain connects TRBV19 to TRBJ1-2; 7 bases agree with TRBD1. The clonotype was recovered from a human patient who received an intestinal transplant. The sample here was alloreactive CD4+ T cells from a mixed lymphocyte reaction culture, taken before intestinal transplant. Subset described: CFSE-low proliferating T cells sorted from roughly six-day pre-transplant mixed lymphocyte reaction (GvH or HvG direction). CDR3 region: CASSPTGPRTNYGYTF. The CDR3 DNA reads TGTGCCAGTAGCCCGACAGGGCCCCGGACTAACTATGGCTACACCTTC.